The rows below give T cell receptor beta chains drawn from one sample of a study of beta chain features in type 1 diabetes. Sequenced by immunoSEQ multiplex PCR; TCRdb stores in-frame clones only, minus some. The repertoire consists of approximately 170,000 clones, with around 7.9% occurring once and the leading ten covering roughly 0.5%. Sample: central memory CD4+ T cells from blood. The receptors come from a young man with type 1 diabetes. CDR3s include the opening cysteine and the closing phenylalanine or tryptophan. A D gene is named only where the DNA matches it firmly. Where a row states a size, it is once, few, many or the class of an expanded clone; other rows omit it.

abundance,d_gene,j_gene,v_gene,CDR3nt,CDR3aa
few,-,TRBJ2-7,TRBV7-2,TGTGCCAGCAGTTCCAACGGGGGAGGATACGAGCAGTACTTC,CASSSNGGGYEQYF
-,-,TRBJ2-5,TRBV6-1,TGTGCCAGCAGTGAATCGAGGGAGACCCAGTACTTC,CASSESRETQYF
few,TRBD2,TRBJ2-5,TRBV7-2,TGTGCCAGCAGCCGGACTAGCGGGGAGACCCAGTACTTC,CASSRTSGETQYF
few,TRBD1,TRBJ2-5,TRBV30,TGTGCCTGGAGTGTAGAAGGGGGCAGGGAGACCCAGTACTTC,CAWSVEGGRETQYF
-,-,TRBJ2-5,TRBV5-1,TGCGCCAGCAGCCCGGGATCGGACGGGGAGACCCAGTACTTC,CASSPGSDGETQYF
-,-,TRBJ1-1,TRBV29-1,TGCAGCGTTGTTTACGGCAGTGGGAGGCACACTGAAGCTTTCTTT,CSVVYGSGRHTEAFF
-,TRBD1,TRBJ1-2,TRBV19,TGTGCCAGTGCCGGACAGGTCAACCGCTATGGCTACACCTTC,CASAGQVNRYGYTF
few,-,TRBJ1-1,TRBV7-2,TGTGCCAGCAGCTCGTACAGGGAGGGTGAAGCTTTCTTT,CASSSYREGEAFF
-,TRBD2,TRBJ2-1,TRBV11-2,TGTGCCAGCAGCCACCGGGAGGGCGAGAATGAGCAGTTCTTC,CASSHREGENEQFF
few,TRBD1,TRBJ2-2,TRBV18,TGTGCCAGCTCAGTTGAATACAGGGGCACCGGGGAGCTGTTTTTT,CASSVEYRGTGELFF
many,-,TRBJ1-1,TRBV11-2,TGTGCCAGCAGCTTAATGGGCCAATCTCACACTGAAGCTTTCTTT,CASSLMGQSHTEAFF
-,-,TRBJ1-2,TRBV28,TGTGCCAGCAAGAAGGTATCCAGGGACTATGGCTACACCTTC,CASKKVSRDYGYTF
-,-,TRBJ2-3,TRBV7-9,TGTGCCAGCAGCCAAGACCAGGGGAAAGATACGCAGTATTTT,CASSQDQGKDTQYF
few,TRBD2,TRBJ2-3,TRBV6-5,TGTGCCAGCAGTGCAAACCCTCCGGGACTAGCGGGGCAGTATTTT,CASSANPPGLAGQYF
few,-,TRBJ2-7,TRBV18,TGTGCCAGCTCAAGCCGGGTTAACTACGAGCAGTACTTC,CASSSRVNYEQYF
few,TRBD1,TRBJ1-5,TRBV30,TGTGCCTGGAGCGGTGACAGGGGCGGTCAGCCCCAGCATTTT,CAWSGDRGGQPQHF
-,TRBD1,TRBJ1-2,TRBV18,TGTGCCAGCACAGTACAAGGGGGCGCCAACTATGGCTACACCTTC,CASTVQGGANYGYTF
-,-,TRBJ2-2,TRBV28,TGTGCCAGCAGTTCAACAGGGTTACGAACCGGGGAGCTGTTTTTT,CASSSTGLRTGELFF
-,TRBD1,TRBJ2-1,TRBV7-2,TGTGCCAGCAGCTTAACTGGGACAGGCAGTGAGCAGTTCTTC,CASSLTGTGSEQFF
-,TRBD2,TRBJ2-2,TRBV10-3,TGTGCCATCCTCGGGACTAGCGGGCTGAACACCGGGGAGCTGTTTTTT,CAILGTSGLNTGELFF
few,TRBD2,TRBJ2-2,TRBV5-1,TGCGCCAGCAGCCTCGGGACTAGCGGACACACCGGGGAGCTGTTTTTT,CASSLGTSGHTGELFF
few,TRBD2,TRBJ2-7,TRBV11-2,TGTGCCAGCAGCCCGTTGAGGGACTACTCCTACGAGCAGTACTTC,CASSPLRDYSYEQYF
many,-,TRBJ2-3,TRBV30,TGTGCCTGGAACCCTGCCCTAACGGGCACAGATACGCAGTATTTT,CAWNPALTGTDTQYF
few,TRBD2,TRBJ2-1,TRBV6-1,TGTGCCAGCAGTGATGGGCGGGAGGGCCGCTCCTACAATGAGCAGTTCTTC,CASSDGREGRSYNEQFF
few,-,TRBJ2-7,TRBV5-8,TGTGCCAGCACAAGACAGGCAGATACGGCGCAGTACTTC,CASTRQADTAQYF
few,-,TRBJ1-2,TRBV18,TGTGCCAGCTCACCAGAGAGAGCTCCCGGCTACACCTTC,CASSPERAPGYTF
-,-,TRBJ2-7,TRBV10-1,TGCGCCAGCAGTCCCGGCCAGGGAGGAAGCTCCTACGAGCAGTACTTC,CASSPGQGGSSYEQYF
many,-,TRBJ2-1,TRBV30,TGTGCCTGGAGTATGGGGCACGATGAGCAGTTCTTC,CAWSMGHDEQFF
few,-,TRBJ1-5,TRBV11-2,TGTGCCAGCAGCTTAAAGAGCGAGACGGCCCAGCATTTT,CASSLKSETAQHF
-,-,TRBJ2-3,TRBV5-4,TGTGCCAGCAGCTTGGAACCGGAGACAGATACGCAGTATTTT,CASSLEPETDTQYF
few,-,TRBJ1-4,TRBV18,TGTGCCAGCTCCTTGGGTGTCGGAGAAGAAAAACTGTTTTTT,CASSLGVGEEKLFF
-,-,TRBJ2-5,TRBV19,TGTGCCAGTACGCCCCGGGCGGAGAAGGGGGAGACCCAGTACTTC,CASTPRAEKGETQYF
-,TRBD2,TRBJ2-7,TRBV7-2,TGTGCCAGCAGCTCATTCGGACTAGAATCCTACGAGCAGTACTTC,CASSSFGLESYEQYF
few,-,TRBJ1-2,TRBV11-2,TGTGCCAGCAGCTTGACAGTAAACTATGGCTACACCTTC,CASSLTVNYGYTF
few,-,TRBJ2-1,TRBV25-1,TGTGCCAGCAGTGAAACTAGCCGGGGGATGCAGTTCTTC,CASSETSRGMQFF